These T cell receptor beta chains were read from a single sample in a study of OX40 agonist ivuxolimab in advanced cancers. Only in-frame clones appear in the TCRdb table, and some are missing; sequencing was by immunoSEQ multiplex PCR. The repertoire has approximately 60,000 clones, 77% of them found once; the top ten carry 6.3%. The material sequenced was CD4+ or CD8+ T cells sorted from blood, taken in a trial of the OX40 agonist ivuxolimab. These receptors all stem from an adult with an advanced solid tumor such as melanoma, head and neck, liver or kidney cancer. Both conserved end residues are part of each CDR3. D genes are given only for firm matches. A clone size is listed for some rows: how often the clone was seen (once, few, many), or a class if it is expanded.

clone_size	v_call	d_call	j_call	cdr3_aa	cdr3_nt
.	TRBV9	.	TRBJ2-2	CASSDYGATGELFF	TGTGCCAGCAGCGACTATGGGGCCACCGGGGAGCTGTTTTTT
.	TRBV9	TRBD2	TRBJ2-2	CASSVASGRLTGELFF	TGTGCCAGCAGCGTAGCCAGCGGGAGGTTGACCGGGGAGCTGTTTTTT
few	TRBV7-2	TRBD2	TRBJ2-3	CASSLALAADTQYF	TGTGCCAGCAGCTTAGCCCTAGCGGCGGATACGCAGTATTTT
.	TRBV19	.	TRBJ1-5	CASSWARDQPQHF	TGTGCCAGTAGTTGGGCTCGGGATCAGCCCCAGCATTTT
once	TRBV6-1	.	TRBJ2-7	CASSGRPGDFSYEQYF	TGTGCCAGCAGTGGACGCCCAGGGGACTTTTCCTACGAGCAGTACTTC
.	TRBV5-1	TRBD2	TRBJ2-7	CASSWTSGVRSYEQYF	TGCGCCAGCAGCTGGACTAGCGGGGTTCGCTCCTACGAGCAGTACTTC
few	TRBV6-6	TRBD1	TRBJ1-2	CASSPTGQAYGYTF	TGTGCCAGCAGTCCCACCGGACAGGCCTATGGCTACACCTTC
.	TRBV7-8	TRBD1	TRBJ1-4	CASSLVGAGGKEDEKLFF	TGTGCCAGCAGCTTAGTTGGGGCAGGGGGTAAGGAGGATGAAAAACTGTTTTTT
few	TRBV2	.	TRBJ1-1	CASSEGSVGLRGTEAFF	TGTGCCAGCAGTGAAGGGAGTGTAGGGCTTCGTGGCACTGAAGCTTTCTTT
.	TRBV18	.	TRBJ2-7	CASSPRAAYEQYF	TGTGCCAGCTCACCAAGGGCGGCCTACGAGCAGTACTTC
.	TRBV27	TRBD2	TRBJ2-1	CASSPLAGGLPYNEQFF	TGTGCCAGCAGTCCCCTAGCGGGAGGGTTACCCTACAATGAGCAGTTCTTC
.	TRBV10-2	TRBD1	TRBJ1-2	CASKGTGDASNYGYTF	TGCGCCAGCAAAGGGACAGGGGACGCGTCTAACTATGGCTACACCTTC
.	TRBV6-5	.	TRBJ2-1	CASSYVPSLNYNEQFF	TGTGCCAGCAGTTACGTTCCCAGTCTAAACTACAATGAGCAGTTCTTC
.	TRBV7-9	TRBD2	TRBJ2-5	CASLLAGIGTQYF	TGTGCCAGCCTGCTAGCGGGAATTGGGACCCAGTACTTC
.	TRBV27	TRBD1	TRBJ1-2	CASLPIGTGDYGYTF	TGTGCCAGCCTCCCGATAGGGACAGGGGACTATGGCTACACCTTC
few	TRBV7-2	.	TRBJ2-3	CASSLLFAADTQYF	TGTGCCAGCAGCCTCCTTTTCGCCGCAGATACGCAGTATTTT
few	TRBV30	.	TRBJ2-1	CAWSDGPSPYNEQFF	TGTGCCTGGAGTGACGGGCCTAGCCCCTACAATGAGCAGTTCTTC
.	TRBV7-2	.	TRBJ2-3	CASSLGTSDTQYF	TGTGCCAGCAGCTTAGGGACCTCAGATACGCAGTATTTT
.	TRBV4-1	.	TRBJ1-5	CASSQDSGGGNQPQHF	TGCGCCAGTAGCCAAGATTCCGGGGGTGGCAATCAGCCCCAGCATTTT
.	TRBV5-1	.	TRBJ1-1	CASSLSQGITEAFF	TGCGCCAGCAGCTTGTCACAGGGAATCACTGAAGCTTTCTTT
.	TRBV19	.	TRBJ1-5	CASNTGPIGQPQHF	TGTGCCAGTAATACAGGCCCTATCGGTCAGCCCCAGCATTTT
.	TRBV7-9	TRBD1	TRBJ1-2	CASSPGTGDYGYTF	TGTGCCAGCAGCCCTGGGACAGGAGACTATGGCTACACCTTC
medium-sized	TRBV9	TRBD2	TRBJ2-3	CASSGTAGGTDTQYF	TGTGCCAGCAGCGGTACAGCGGGAGGCACAGATACGCAGTATTTT
.	TRBV2	TRBD1	TRBJ1-1	CASSEDRGMNTEAFF	TGTGCCAGCAGTGAAGACAGGGGTATGAACACTGAAGCTTTCTTT
few	TRBV27	.	TRBJ2-7	CASSPFSNKGQGTYEQYF	TGTGCCAGCAGTCCATTTTCAAATAAGGGCCAAGGGACCTACGAGCAGTACTTC
once	TRBV29-1	.	TRBJ2-5	CSVGHETQYF	TGCAGCGTTGGGCACGAGACCCAGTACTTC
.	TRBV2	TRBD2	TRBJ2-1	CASSRGLAGSYNEQFF	TGTGCCAGCAGTCGAGGACTAGCGGGGTCCTACAATGAGCAGTTCTTC
.	TRBV7-8	TRBD2	TRBJ2-1	CASSLRLAANNEQFF	TGTGCCAGCAGCCTCCGACTAGCGGCTAACAATGAGCAGTTCTTC
.	TRBV11-2	.	TRBJ2-1	CASSLGGNYNEQFF	TGTGCCAGCAGCTTAGGAGGGAACTACAATGAGCAGTTCTTC
.	TRBV5-1	.	TRBJ1-2	CASSLDGGLYGYTF	TGCGCCAGCAGCTTGGATGGGGGTCTCTATGGCTACACCTTC
.	TRBV18	.	TRBJ1-3	CASEQGGSGNTIYF	TGTGCCAGCGAACAGGGAGGATCCGGAAACACCATATATTTT
.	TRBV19	.	TRBJ1-4	CASYAPGGGRNQAEKLFF	TGTGCCAGTTACGCACCAGGCGGGGGGCGGAATCAGGCTGAAAAACTGTTTTTT
medium-sized	TRBV6-1	.	TRBJ1-2	CASSGPETRAYGYTF	TGTGCCAGCAGCGGCCCCGAGACCCGGGCATATGGCTACACCTTC
once	TRBV27	TRBD2	TRBJ2-1	CASSVRLAGWDEQFF	TGTGCCAGCAGCGTAAGACTAGCGGGATGGGATGAGCAGTTCTTC
.	TRBV23-1	.	TRBJ1-5	CASSARSTETSNQPQHF	TGCGCCAGCAGTGCGCGCTCTACCGAAACTAGCAATCAGCCCCAGCATTTT
once	TRBV7-9	.	TRBJ1-1	CASSLQEGTETFF	TGTGCCAGCAGCTTACAGGAGGGGACTGAAACTTTCTTT
.	TRBV9	TRBD1	TRBJ1-1	CASSGRQGNINTEAFF	TGTGCCAGCAGCGGCCGACAGGGGAACATAAACACTGAAGCTTTCTTT
few	TRBV11-3	.	TRBJ2-1	CASSFGASTEQFF	TGTGCCAGCAGCTTTGGGGCGAGTACTGAGCAGTTCTTC
once	TRBV5-4	TRBD1	TRBJ2-3	CASSSTGGTDTQYF	TGTGCCAGCAGCTCGACAGGGGGCACAGATACGCAGTATTTT
few	TRBV7-3	.	TRBJ2-1	CASSSAQSSYNEQFF	TGTGCCAGCAGCTCGGCTCAAAGCTCCTACAATGAGCAGTTCTTC
.	TRBV19	TRBD1	TRBJ1-2	CASSITGQGNYGYTF	TGTGCCAGTAGTATAACAGGACAGGGAAACTATGGCTACACCTTC
.	TRBV6-5	.	TRBJ1-3	CASSREYSGNTIYF	TGTGCCAGCTCGCGGGAATACTCTGGAAACACCATATATTTT
few	TRBV30	.	TRBJ2-3	CAWSPLWGGSTDTQYF	TGTGCCTGGAGCCCCCTTTGGGGCGGGAGCACAGATACGCAGTATTTT
.	TRBV6-1	.	TRBJ1-5	CASRTRDTSNQPQHF	TGTGCCAGCAGGACTCGGGACACCAGCAATCAGCCCCAGCATTTT
.	TRBV5-6	TRBD1	TRBJ1-4	CASSPTTGGVEKLFF	TGTGCCAGCAGCCCTACCACAGGGGGCGTTGAAAAACTGTTTTTT
.	TRBV5-1	TRBD1	TRBJ2-3	CASRRQGATDTQYF	TGCGCCAGCAGACGACAGGGTGCCACAGATACGCAGTATTTT
.	TRBV9	TRBD2	TRBJ2-5	CASSVLAGGPQETQYF	TGTGCCAGCAGCGTACTAGCGGGGGGGCCGCAAGAGACCCAGTACTTC
few	TRBV15	.	TRBJ1-3	CATRTGSGNTIYF	TGTGCCACCAGGACAGGCTCTGGAAACACCATATATTTT
.	TRBV13	TRBD2	TRBJ2-3	CASSFGTSGLNTQYF	TGTGCCAGCAGCTTTGGGACTAGCGGACTAAATACGCAGTATTTT
.	TRBV5-1	TRBD1	TRBJ1-1	CASSSDRGGTEAFF	TGCGCCAGCAGTTCGGACAGGGGTGGCACTGAAGCTTTCTTT
.	TRBV7-9	TRBD2	TRBJ2-1	CASSFVTSGRPKQFF	TGTGCCAGCAGCTTCGTAACTAGCGGGAGGCCGAAGCAGTTCTTC
.	TRBV4-1	.	TRBJ2-4	CASSQDLRERNIQYF	TGCGCCAGCAGCCAAGATCTCCGGGAGCGGAACATTCAGTACTTC
.	TRBV7-2	TRBD2	TRBJ2-1	CASSQTSGVYNEQFF	TGTGCCAGCAGCCAAACTAGCGGGGTATACAATGAGCAGTTCTTC
.	TRBV9	TRBD1	TRBJ1-2	CASSVASGGAGYGYTF	TGTGCCAGCAGCGTAGCGTCAGGGGGCGCCGGCTATGGCTACACCTTC
.	TRBV18	TRBD1	TRBJ2-5	CASSPDRDGTQYF	TGTGCCAGCTCACCAGACAGGGACGGGACCCAGTACTTC